Listed here are 2 T cell receptor beta chains from one sample, sequenced in a study of response to subunit inactivated influenza vaccine (dated by TCRdb to the late 2010s). Libraries were prepared through RT-PCR. For sequencing, an Illumina HiSeq 2500 was employed. TCRdb itself trimmed the public reads at Q25 with fastp, ran MiXCR and retained productive beta chains. Each CDR3 protein gets just one entry, which takes the most common genes and DNA from the rows behind it. This sample holds roughly 630,000 distinct CDR3 sequences; 12% to 15% were observed only once. 7.5% to 8% of the sample is held by the ten biggest clonotypes. The material sequenced was PBMCs from blood, taken around two weeks before vaccination. The receptors derive from a man between 45 and 60 years old who received an inactivated influenza vaccine. Donor details come from another sample of the same person, matched by shared clones.

This clonotype was counted at least ten times. The V and J genes are TRBV24-1 and TRBJ1-2; D gene ambiguous. Trimming cost V 0 bases and J 5 bases, with 6 bases left between them. The CDR3 is 13 amino acids. In germline, CDR1 is KGHDR, CDR2 SFDVKD. DNA of the CDR3: TGTGCCACCAGTGATTTGTACGGGTATGGCTACACCTTC. It is translated as CATSDLYGYGYTF.

The chain couples TRBV5-6 to TRBJ1-1; D is undetermined. CDR1 and CDR2 from the germline V gene are SGHDT and YYEEEE. The CDR3 length is 14 residues. V lost 2 bases, J lost 0 bases, and 8 bases lay in between. The CDR3 nucleotides are TGTGCCAGCAGCTTCTACAGAATGAACACTGAAGCTTTCTTT. Its translation: CASSFYRMNTEAFF.